This record covers a single TCR beta chain. The antigen is undetermined. This sample is part of a study of cytomegalovirus exposure and HLA in healthy donors. 60 Vbeta and 13 Jbeta primers were used in PCR. Some clones are missing from TCRdb's copy, which holds only in-frame ones; the method was immunoSEQ multiplex PCR. This sample carries 150,000 to 200,000 clones, 68% of them seen once, and the ten largest clones take approximately 1.5%. Study-level points and caveats: Presence/absence analyses supposed approximately even sequencing depth among donors. The study had only CMV serostatus as immune exposure information.

The sequence was obtained from a middle-aged man in good health and CMV-seronegative. Sequencing was done on a sample of PBMCs.

This CDR3 is CASDRDRGGEQYF. The CDR3 nucleotides read TGTGCCAGTGACCGGGACAGGGGAGGAGAGCAGTACTTC. The V gene is TRBV28, the J gene TRBJ2-7; TRBD1 aligns across 10 bases. The CDR3 has 13 amino acids. Germline CDR1 reads MDHEN; CDR2 reads SYDVKM. Unmatched junction bases numbered 9, after V lost 9 bases and J lost 7 bases. The variable domain in full, with the rest retrieved from reference TRBV28 and TRBJ2-7, is DVKVTQSSRYLVKRTGEKVFLECVQDMDHENMFWYRQDPGLGLRLIYFSYDVKMKEKGDIPEGYSVSREKKERFSLILESASTNQTSMYLCASDRDRGGEQYFGPGTRLTVT.